This TCR beta chain was retrieved from a study of blood T cell repertoires in COVID-19. Profiling relied on immunoSEQ multiplex PCR, and the TCRdb table lists in-frame clones only, not all of them. The sample carries 350,000 to 450,000 clones, 80% to 90% recorded once. The CDR3 loop spans 13 amino acids. V was pared by 9 bases and J by 6 bases, with 6 bases of the junction left unmatched. Germline V gene lookup returns CDR1 ENHRY and CDR2 SYGVKD. The sequencing sample was made of PBMCs or T cells enriched from blood (not recorded which). The rearrangement uses TRBV10-3 and TRBJ2-7, with 12 positions matching TRBD2. The receptor comes from a man aged 25-45 years who had recovered from COVID-19. CDR3 sequence (DNA): TGTGCCATTCGGACTAGCGGGACGACCGAGCAGTACTTC. Protein sequence: CAIRTSGTTEQYF.